Listed below are T cell receptor beta chains from one sample, sequenced in a study of early T cells in non-severe SARS-CoV-2 infection. TCRdb reprocessed the 5' RACE reads via MiXCR and lists one record per CDR3 protein. The profile shows some 30,000 distinct CDR3 sequences, approximately 5.4% of them singletons. Sequencing input: whole blood. All receptors derive from an adult who was a healthcare worker with PCR-confirmed SARS-CoV-2 infection or an uninfected control (not recorded which). Each CDR3 is given with its conserved first and last residue. Each record gives: clone size, J gene, V gene, D gene, CDR3 DNA, CDR3 protein. D genes are given only for firm matches. For some rows the clone size is stated as once, few or many, or as a class when expanded; others skip it.

few	TRBJ1-6	TRBV29-1	TRBD1	TGCAGCGTTTTGACAGGGAGCTCCTATAATTCACCCCTCCACTTT	CSVLTGSSYNSPLHF
many	TRBJ2-5	TRBV5-6	NA	TGTGCCAGCAGCTTGGAGGTGATTGGGGGAAAGGGAGAGACCCAGTACTTC	CASSLEVIGGKGETQYF
many	TRBJ2-7	TRBV14	TRBD2	TGTGCCAGCAGCCAAGAAGGCGGGGGGTACTACGAGCAGTACTTC	CASSQEGGGYYEQYF
many	TRBJ1-5	TRBV19	NA	TGTGCCAGTAATCAGATGGGGGTCAATCAGCCCCAGCATTTT	CASNQMGVNQPQHF
NA	TRBJ1-3	TRBV7-9	NA	TGTGCCAGCAGCGCAACCTCTGGAAACACCATATATTTT	CASSATSGNTIYF
NA	TRBJ1-1	TRBV12-3/TRBV12-4	NA	TGTGCCAGCAGTCCCCGGGAGGGTGGCACTGAAGCTTTCTTT	CASSPREGGTEAFF
NA	TRBJ2-7	TRBV11-2	TRBD2	TGTGCCAGCAGCTTACGGGGGGACTCCTACGAGCAGTACTTC	CASSLRGDSYEQYF
many	TRBJ1-4	TRBV20-1	NA	TGCAGTACTAGGGGCCCTGGGCAGAAGGAAAAACTGTTTTTT	CSTRGPGQKEKLFF
NA	TRBJ2-7	TRBV7-2	TRBD2	TGTGCCAGCAGCTTAGAGGTAGCGGGGGGGAAATACGAGCAGTACTTC	CASSLEVAGGKYEQYF
few	TRBJ2-1	TRBV24-1	NA	TGTGCCACCAGTGACCCAGGGACACCCTACAATGAGCAGTTCTTC	CATSDPGTPYNEQFF
NA	TRBJ1-1	TRBV3-1	TRBD1	TGTGCCAGCAGCCTTGGGACAGGGGTCGGCACTGAAGCTTTCTTT	CASSLGTGVGTEAFF
NA	TRBJ2-5	TRBV20-1	TRBD2	TGCAGTGCTACGACTGGACTAGGATTGGGGGAGACCCAGTACTTC	CSATTGLGLGETQYF
NA	TRBJ1-6	TRBV6-5	NA	TGTGCCAGCAGTTACTCGCAGGTCTCACCCCTCCACTTT	CASSYSQVSPLHF
many	TRBJ2-1	TRBV7-2	NA	TGTGCCAGCAGCTTATTGTTCGGACTGAATAATGAGCAGTTCTTC	CASSLLFGLNNEQFF
many	TRBJ2-1	TRBV15	TRBD2	TGTGCCACCAGCAGACCGGGACTAGCGGGGACCTACAATGAGCAGTTCTTC	CATSRPGLAGTYNEQFF
many	TRBJ1-1	TRBV28	NA	TGTGCCAGCACTCTAGGCTACCCCACTGAAGCTTTCTTT	CASTLGYPTEAFF
many	TRBJ2-1	TRBV29-1	TRBD2	TGCAGCGTTGAGTCGGCGCGGGGGGGCGTGAATGAGCAGTTCTTC	CSVESARGGVNEQFF
NA	TRBJ2-5	TRBV20-1	NA	TGCAGTGCTAGACAGGGGTCCAACCAAGAGACCCAGTACTTC	CSARQGSNQETQYF
many	TRBJ1-4	TRBV7-8	NA	TGTGCCAGCAGCTTAGTTGGAGGGGAGGAACTGTTTTTT	CASSLVGGEELFF
many	TRBJ2-5	TRBV5-1	NA	TGCGCCAGCAGCTTGGTCGAACGGGGGCCCAAAGAGACCCAGTACTTC	CASSLVERGPKETQYF
few	TRBJ2-7	TRBV29-1	NA	TGCAGCGTTGCAGACACCTACGAGCAGTACTTC	CSVADTYEQYF
NA	TRBJ1-1	TRBV11-2	TRBD1	TGTGCCAGCAGCCCGGGACAGACGAACACTGAAGCTTTCTTT	CASSPGQTNTEAFF
NA	TRBJ2-1	TRBV20-1	NA	TGCAGTGCTAGGGTTCTAAATGAGCAGTTCTTC	CSARVLNEQFF
many	TRBJ2-7	TRBV9	NA	TGTGCCAGCAGTGCCAGGGACGACGAGCAGTACTTC	CASSARDDEQYF
many	TRBJ2-6	TRBV7-9	NA	TGTGCCAGCAGCTCAGGGATCTCTGGGGCCAACGTCCTGACTTTC	CASSSGISGANVLTF
NA	TRBJ1-4	TRBV29-1	NA	TGCAGCGTTGAAACGGTGCGACAGACTAATGAAAAACTGTTTTTT	CSVETVRQTNEKLFF
many	TRBJ2-4	TRBV29-1	TRBD1	TGCAGCGTTGGACAAGGACAGGGGGCAGTCAAAAACATTCAGTACTTC	CSVGQGQGAVKNIQYF
many	TRBJ1-5	TRBV28	NA	TGTGCCAGCAGTTTAGGGCAACGGGGTCAGCCCCAGCATTTT	CASSLGQRGQPQHF